This entry concerns a single T cell receptor (beta chain). The antigen it recognizes is unknown. No quality values exist for individual bases; no much larger clone is one base distant. TCR beta libraries were generated from genomic DNA with the immunoSEQ kit, following the manufacturer's recommendations. To prepare the libraries, a first multiplex PCR with proprietary primers was run, followed by a second PCR that added unique barcodes, and a bead cleanup was done after each round. A positive control reaction and a negative control reaction, both provided in the kit, were run with every batch of samples. The final libraries underwent checking on an Agilent 4200 TapeStation D1000 ScreenTape, volumetric pooling, and quantification by qPCR. Sequencing was performed on an Illumina NextSeq500 using a MidOutput 150-cycle cartridge, with 156 Read1 cycles, 15 Index1 cycles, and the kit custom primers. The pooled library was loaded at about 1 pM, and about 20% PhiX control was spiked in. As for the authors' bioinformatics: Vendor-processed data were analyzed in R, with a clonotype defined as all T cells sharing the same CDR3 nucleotide sequence. For clone abundance analyses, frequencies were normalized to the 10,000 most abundant clones in each sample. Before analysis, public T cell clones were removed, and these numbered fewer than six per sample on average. A difference in abundance of at least 32-fold between compartments was used to define tumor-enriched and baseline blood-enriched clonotypes. Clonotypes expanded or contracted between blood time points were identified with a beta-binomial differential abundance model. Tumor-blood repertoire similarity was measured with the Baroni-Urbani and Buser coefficient, and groups were compared using two-tailed Wilcoxon tests in R. Here the immuneACCESS table is served through TCRdb, limited to in-frame sequences with V and J called. Missing clones are a known gap in these copies; in checked studies unresolved V genes cover under half, and the rest lacks a known reason. V, J and clone size derive from that table, while D and trimming were established from the DNA sequence. The sample table lists approximately 65,000 clones, roughly 80% of them with a count of one. The leading ten clones occupy about 6.3% of the sample.

These data originate in a study of radiation and T cells in renal cell carcinoma (dated by TCRdb to 2018 to 2020). Broadly, across the study: In total, 53 samples underwent TCR beta sequencing: roughly 26 tumors plus 27 peripheral blood samples. The final blood draw took place at 4 weeks after radiation, the same time as nephrectomy. Across all 50 or so samples, 4,016,671 unique CDR3 nucleotide sequences encoding approximately 3,000,000 unique CDR3 amino acid sequences were identified.

Reading the label with the study, this specimen's time point is: blood 4 weeks post-SBRT, at nephrectomy. The treatment or condition label, read with the paper, signifies: 15 Gy SBRT to primary tumor, nephrectomy 4 weeks later. The samples were obtained from a clinical trial, where primary renal cell carcinomas were treated with 15 Gy stereotactic body radiation therapy and then removed by nephrectomy 4 weeks afterward. To track tumor-enriched clonotypes, serial peripheral blood was sampled from radiation-treated patients at baseline and at 2 weeks and 4 weeks after SBRT. Every patient had renal cell carcinoma of clear cell pathology. The QIAamp DNA Blood Mini Kit (Qiagen) was used to prepare genomic DNA for TCR sequencing. Samples were included in the analyses only if all quality control checks were passed. The CDR3 sequence holds 12 residues, the cysteine and phenylalanine included. Only the CDR3 part of the read is kept: 36 bases, read in frame from the first base. The V and J ends are trimmed by 0 bases and 5 bases, leaving 5 bases between them. CDR1 and CDR2 were assigned from the germline V gene (reference sequence) as SGHNT and YYREEE.

General findings and caveats noted by the study authors: Dynamics of the blood repertoire were not tracked past 4 weeks after treatment. No pretreatment tumor biopsies were available, so the baseline intratumoral presence of clonotypes could not be determined. In blood, the top tumor clonotypes increased from baseline to 2 weeks after radiation and then shrank by 4 weeks, which suggests a temporary expansion of tumor-resident clones. The single-armed trial design could not address effects of radiation dose or scheduling on the TCR repertoire.

The receptor chain draws on TRBV5-4 and TRBJ1-2; 5 matching bases give a weak D call of TRBD1. Sequenced material: blood, taken from a patient whose treatment included radiotherapy and nephrectomy. This sequence was found in a man aged 55 to 70 with renal cell carcinoma. Read as DNA, the sequence is TGTGCCAGCAGCTTGGGGGGGTATGGCTACACCTTC. Its amino acids are CASSLGGYGYTF.